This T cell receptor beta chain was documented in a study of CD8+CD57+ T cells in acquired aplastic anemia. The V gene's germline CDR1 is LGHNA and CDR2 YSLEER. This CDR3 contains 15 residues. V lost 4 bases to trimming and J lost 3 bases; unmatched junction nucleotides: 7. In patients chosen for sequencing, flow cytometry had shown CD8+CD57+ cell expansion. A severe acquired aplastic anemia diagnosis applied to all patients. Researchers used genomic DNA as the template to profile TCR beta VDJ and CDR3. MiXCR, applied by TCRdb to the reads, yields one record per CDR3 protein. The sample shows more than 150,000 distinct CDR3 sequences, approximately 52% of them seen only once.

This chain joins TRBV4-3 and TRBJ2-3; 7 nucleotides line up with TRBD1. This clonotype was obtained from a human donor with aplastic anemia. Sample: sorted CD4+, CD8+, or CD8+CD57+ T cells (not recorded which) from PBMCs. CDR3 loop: CASSPTGRGTDTQYF. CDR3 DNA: TGCGCCAGCAGCCCTACAGGCAGGGGGACAGATACGCAGTATTTT.